The 26 T cell receptor beta chains reported below all come from one sample, sequenced in a study of cytomegalovirus exposure and HLA in healthy donors. In the PCR, 60 Vbeta and 13 Jbeta primers were used. The data were produced by immunoSEQ multiplex PCR, yet TCRdb's version contains in-frame clones alone and is incomplete. The sample contains approximately 75,000 clones, roughly four fifths of which appear only once. The specimen was PBMCs. These receptor sequences come from a woman in her sixties or seventies in good health and CMV-seropositive.

This chain links TRBV7-2 with TRBJ1-5, with a tentative D call TRBD1 (6 bases). V was clipped by 5 bases and J by 6 bases, with 20 bases between them. The length of the CDR3 is 16 residues. Germline V CDR1 and CDR2: SGHTA, FQGNSA. CDR3 DNA: TGTGCCAGCAGCCCCACGCCAGGGGTGGCAGTTCAGCCCCAGCATTTT. This sequence encodes CASSPTPGVAVQPQHF.

This chain uses TRBV5-1 with TRBJ1-1; D possibly corresponds to TRBD1 (5 bases). The CDR3 consists of 14 residues. The germline V gene encodes CDR1 SGHRS and CDR2 YFSETQ. The ends were cut back, 4 bases at V and 5 bases at J, with 15 bases in the middle. In nucleotides, the CDR3 is TGCGCCAGCAGCGTACAGGTATTCGGGACTGAAGCTTTCTTT. This codes for CASSVQVFGTEAFF.

J is TRBJ2-2 and V is TRBV4-1, with D possibly being TRBD1 (5 bases). CDR1 is MGHRA and CDR2 is YSYEKL in the germline V gene. This CDR3 spans 15 amino acids. Trimming took off 1 base at V and 2 bases at J, with 8 bases between the two ends. For the CDR3, the DNA is TGCGCCAGCAGCCAAGGGACACAAAACACCGGGGAGCTGTTTTTT. This gives the protein CASSQGTQNTGELFF.

V is TRBV7-2 and J is TRBJ1-5; D might be TRBD1 (5 bases). This CDR3 region has 15 residues. Trimming took off 0 bases at V and 4 bases at J, with 10 bases between the two ends. Germline V gives CDR1 SGHTA, CDR2 FQGNSA. The CDR3 is CASSLARQFNQPQHF. DNA for the CDR3: TGTGCCAGCAGCTTAGCGAGACAGTTTAATCAGCCCCAGCATTTT.

The rearrangement links TRBV30 to TRBJ1-5, with D uncertain. Germline assignment: CDR1 GTSNPN and CDR2 SVGIG (reference sequence). Trimming cost V 4 bases and J 0 bases, with 13 bases left between them. The CDR3 covers 15 residues. The CDR3 nucleotides read TGTGCCTGGAACCCGTCCGGAGGTAGCAATCAGCCCCAGCATTTT. This gives the protein CAWNPSGGSNQPQHF.

The chain combines TRBV5-6 with TRBJ1-3; no reliable D call. V was shortened by 3 bases and J by 7 bases, with 8 bases between the two germline ends. The CDR3 loop spans 12 amino acids. Germline values: CDR1 SGHDT, CDR2 YYEEEE. The CDR3 DNA follows: TGTGCCAGCAGCTCGTCTCAGAACACCATATATTTT. It codes for CASSSSQNTIYF.

V is TRBV6-1 and J is TRBJ2-3, with 14 bases aligning to TRBD2. The CDR3 consists of 15 residues. CDR1 is MNHNS, CDR2 SASEGT, per germline. With 4 bases clipped from V and 6 bases from J, the junction kept 3 bases outside the gene matches. For the CDR3, the DNA is TGTGCCAGCAGTGCATGGACTAGCGGGAGGGATACGCAGTATTTT. It yields the protein CASSAWTSGRDTQYF.

The chain uses TRBV7-2 and TRBJ2-7, with 7 bases identical to TRBD1. The V segment lost 5 bases and the J segment 3 bases; nucleotides outside the gene matches: 7. This CDR3 is built from 14 residues. The V gene's germline CDR1 is SGHTA and CDR2 FQGNSA. The CDR3 spells CASSAGTANYEQYF. The CDR3 DNA follows: TGTGCCAGCAGCGCCGGGACAGCCAACTACGAGCAGTACTTC.

The V gene is TRBV30, the J gene TRBJ1-2; D is perhaps TRBD1 (5 bases). The germline CDR1 and CDR2 sequences are GTSNPN and SVGIG (reference sequence). V shed 3 bases and J shed 7 bases, with 9 bases lying between them. This CDR3 region has 11 residues. The CDR3 nucleotides are TGTGCCTGGAGCAGTGGGGCTGGCTACACCTTC. Residues: CAWSSGAGYTF.

This clone was seen at least ten times. This rearrangement joins TRBV2 to TRBJ2-5; D unresolved. Germline CDR1 SNHLY, CDR2 FYNNEI. This CDR3 is 13 amino acids long. The V and J ends lost 4 bases and 5 bases respectively, with 11 bases between them. CDR3 bases: TGTGCCAGCAGTGGATGGCAGGCGGAGACCCAGTACTTC. This translates into CASSGWQAETQYF.

V is TRBV30 and J is TRBJ2-1, with 12 bases aligning to TRBD2. Germline V gives CDR1 GTSNPN, CDR2 SVGIG (reference sequence). Germline trimming cut 0 bases from V and 9 bases from J; bases unmatched to any gene: 6. This CDR3 has 15 amino acids. The CDR3 nucleotides are TGTGCCTGGAGTGTACGACTAGCGGGAGTAAGTGAGCAGTTCTTC. Amino acids: CAWSVRLAGVSEQFF.

The gene calls are TRBV5-1 and TRBJ1-2; D not resolved. This CDR3 spans 13 amino acids. CDR1 is SGHRS, CDR2 YFSETQ, per germline. V gave up 0 bases and J gave up 6 bases, with 9 bases separating them. The CDR3 nucleotides are TGCGCCAGCAGCTTGGGTTCCGGGGATGGCTACACCTTC. Translation gives CASSLGSGDGYTF.

This clone occurred a few times. The DNA of the CDR3 is TGTGCCAGTAATCAATGGCGGCCTGCTAACTATGGCTACACCTTC. Translated: CASNQWRPANYGYTF. This chain joins TRBV19 and TRBJ1-2, with no clear D. This CDR3 contains 15 residues. With 7 bases removed from V and 0 bases from J, the gap between germline ends came to 15 bases. Germline CDR1 is LNHDA and CDR2 is SQIVND (reference sequence).

The genes are TRBV5-1 and TRBJ1-6; 8 bases are shared with TRBD1. With V trimmed by 4 bases and J by 6 bases, 6 bases remained unmatched. The CDR3 contains 15 residues. CDR1 is SGHRS and CDR2 is YFSETQ in the germline V gene. DNA of the CDR3: TGCGCCAGCAGCGGGGACAGGCTATTTAATTCACCCCTCCACTTT. Protein: CASSGDRLFNSPLHF.

V gene TRBV29-1 combines with J gene TRBJ1-1; TRBD1 is a possible D gene (6 bases). This CDR3 has 11 amino acids. Germline loops: CDR1 SQVTM, CDR2 ANQGSEA. The CDR3: CRAGANTEAFF. In DNA, the CDR3 is TGCAGGGCGGGGGCCAACACTGAAGCTTTCTTT.

This clone was counted at least ten times. The chain joins TRBV10-3 to TRBJ1-2; D is possibly TRBD1 (6 bases). This CDR3 has 14 residues. The germline CDR1 and CDR2 sequences are ENHRY and SYGVKD. The V and J ends lost 1 base and 3 bases respectively, with 9 bases between them. This CDR3 is CAISEYRDDYGYTF. The CDR3 region has the DNA TGTGCCATCAGTGAGTACAGGGACGACTATGGCTACACCTTC.

The chain links TRBV4-2 to TRBJ2-5; 13 nucleotides line up with TRBD2. In germline, CDR1 is LGHNA, CDR2 YNFKEQ. With 3 bases clipped from V and 2 bases from J, the junction kept 6 bases outside the gene matches. This CDR3 is 17 amino acids long. Here the CDR3 DNA reads TGTGCCAGCAGCCAGAACGGACTAGCGGGAGCGCAAGAGACCCAGTACTTC. As protein: CASSQNGLAGAQETQYF.

The V call is TRBV19, the J call TRBJ2-3, with 12 bases aligning to TRBD2. The germline V gene has CDR1 LNHDA and CDR2 SQIVND (reference sequence). The length of the CDR3 is 19 residues. Trimming cost V 2 bases and J 1 base; bases outside gene matches: 10. This chain's CDR3 is CASSINSLAGGKGTDTQYF. The CDR3 DNA sequence: TGTGCCAGTAGTATAAATTCCCTAGCGGGGGGGAAAGGCACAGATACGCAGTATTTT.

Of note for this clone: The junction does not match germline at one end; this may be a read error. V usage is TRBV18 and J usage is TRBJ2-3, with a possible D match to TRBD2 (8 bases). Germline loops: CDR1 KGHSH, CDR2 LQKENI. CDR3 length: 15 amino acids. The CDR3, as DNA: TGTGCCAGCTCGCATCCGGGACTAGGGACAGATATGCAGTATTTT. The encoded protein is CASSHPGLGTDMQYF.

This clone has a handful of counts. CDR3 coding DNA: TGTGCCAGCAGCACCGGACAGGGCCAAGAGACCCAGTACTTC. Its translation is CASSTGQGQETQYF. The chain uses TRBV5-8 and TRBJ2-5, with 8 bases lining up with TRBD1. Germline values: CDR1 SGHTS, CDR2 YDEGEE. This CDR3 contains 14 residues. The V gene end was trimmed by 4 bases and the J gene end by 1 base; junction bases not matched to a gene: 3. Based on the CDR3 plus reference TRBV5-8 and TRBJ2-5, the full variable domain is EAGVTQSPTHLIKTRGQQATLRCSPISGHTSVYWYQQALGLGLQFLLWYDEGEERNRGNFPPRFSGRQFPNYSSELNVNALELEDSALYLCASSTGQGQETQYFGPGTRLLVL.

The rearrangement links TRBV27 to TRBJ2-3, with 8 bases aligning to TRBD1. The V gene end was trimmed by 4 bases and the J gene end by 3 bases; junction bases not matched to a gene: 12. Germline loops: CDR1 MNHEY, CDR2 SMNVEV (reference sequence). The CDR3 is 17 residues long. CDR3 DNA sequence: TGTGCCAGCAGTTCCGGACAGGGACGGAGTTGGACAGATACGCAGTATTTT. Translation: CASSSGQGRSWTDTQYF.

This clone showed up just a few times. V is TRBV5-6 and J is TRBJ1-2, with D perhaps matching TRBD1 (5 bases). Germline V gives CDR1 SGHDT, CDR2 YYEEEE. The V gene lost 4 bases and the J gene lost 3 bases, with 16 bases spanning the gap. The length of the CDR3 is 15 residues. CDR3 protein: CASSKVGGEDYGYTF. CDR3 nucleotides: TGTGCCAGCAGCAAGGTAGGAGGGGAGGACTATGGCTACACCTTC.

The chain couples TRBV18 to TRBJ1-5, with 8 positions matching TRBD1. Per germline, CDR1 KGHSH and CDR2 LQKENI. The CDR3 has 13 residues. The J segment lost 7 bases and the V segment lost 4 bases, leaving 3 bases of the junction unmatched. The CDR3 bases are TGTGCCAGCTCACAGGGACAGGACCAGCCCCAGCATTTT. It codes for CASSQGQDQPQHF.

The chain couples TRBV11-2 to TRBJ1-1; 9 bases agree with TRBD1. The J segment lost 5 bases and the V segment lost 3 bases, leaving 7 bases of the junction unmatched. The germline gives CDR1 SGHAT, CDR2 FQNNGV. This CDR3 has 15 amino acids. CDR3 DNA sequence: TGTGCCAGCAGCTTCTACAACAGGGGGCGGACTGAAGCTTTCTTT. It yields the protein CASSFYNRGRTEAFF. The complete variable domain, with remaining parts taken from reference TRBV11-2 and TRBJ1-1, reads EAGVAQSPRYKIIEKRQSVAFWCNPISGHATLYWYQQILGQGPKLLIQFQNNGVVDDSQLPKDRFSAERLKGVDSTLKIQPAKLEDSAVYLCASSFYNRGRTEAFFGQGTRLTVV.

This clone was found a few times. This chain connects TRBV2 to TRBJ1-6; 7 bases map to TRBD1. CDR1 is SNHLY and CDR2 is FYNNEI in the germline V gene. The CDR3 extends over 16 amino acids. V was clipped by 5 bases and J by 6 bases; unmatched bases: 10. CDR3 loop: CASSPGQPGTNSPLHF. For the CDR3, the DNA is TGTGCCAGCAGTCCGGGACAGCCGGGGACTAATTCACCCCTCCACTTT.

In this sample, this clone turned up a few times. The rearrangement uses TRBV5-4 and TRBJ1-1; 7 bases line up with TRBD1. CDR3 length: 15 amino acids. The trim removed 3 bases at V and 5 bases at J, leaving 10 bases unmatched. Germline values: CDR1 SGHNT, CDR2 YYREEE (reference sequence). The CDR3 protein is CASSSIQGQVTEAFF. CDR3 bases: TGTGCCAGCAGCTCAATACAGGGGCAGGTTACTGAAGCTTTCTTT.